This TCR beta chain comes out of a study of T cell repertoires in cytomegalovirus infection. Study at large: Researchers turned to recently identified HLA-C-restricted CMV epitopes as well as well-studied HLA-B-restricted ones. Indications of both CMV infection and matching HLA type were provided by public TCR beta signatures. Study results and limitations: Cumulated frequencies of public TCR beta families served to identify carriers of CMV plus the relevant HLA.

Using its own MiXCR run on the reads, TCRdb lists one record per CDR3 protein. The table shows nearly 700,000 distinct CDR3 sequences, with 30% to 40% occurring only once. Regarding this clonotype: Its antigen is not identified.

V trimming: 5 bases; J trimming: 0 bases; junction bases outside the gene matches: 6. This CDR3 comprises 15 residues. The sequences come from cultured PBMCs, collected from culture after CMV antigen stimulation. J is TRBJ2-7 and V is TRBV12-3 or TRBV12-4; 8 bases match TRBD2. The TCR was taken from a human donor in good health (CMV status not recorded). Some clones in this sample may be carry-over from other donors' samples. CDR3 bases: TGTGCCAGCAGTCCCGGGGGGGACTCCTCCTACGAGCAGTACTTC. The encoded protein is CASSPGGDSSYEQYF.